This passage covers 30 T cell receptor beta chains from one sample sequenced in a study of beta chain features in type 1 diabetes. As every portion of the isolated RNA was reverse transcribed, the sequencing read expressed TCRB transcripts. The table came from immunoSEQ multiplex PCR; TCRdb's copy has only in-frame clones and leaves some out. The sample carries 250,000 or so clones, 25% to 30% recorded once. Sequenced sample: central memory CD4+ T cells from blood. The source of these receptors is a man aged 25-45 years in good health.

The chain couples TRBV6-6 to TRBJ1-1, with D maybe TRBD1 (6 bases). The CDR3 runs 12 residues. Germline CDR1 is MNHNY and CDR2 is SVGAGI (reference sequence). The V end was cut by 6 bases, the J end by 5 bases, with 10 bases between. The CDR3 region has the DNA TGTGCCAGCAGCAGGGGTGAGACTGAAGCTTTCTTT. Amino acids: CASSRGETEAFF.

The chain carries TRBV29-1 and TRBJ2-5, with D unresolved. The CDR3 loop spans 10 amino acids. The germline V gene encodes CDR1 SQVTM and CDR2 ANQGSEA. Trimming left V 4 bases short and J 6 bases short, with 6 bases between. CDR3 residues: CSVGTQTQYF. CDR3 coding DNA: TGCAGCGTTGGGACCCAGACCCAGTACTTC.

J is TRBJ1-2 and V is TRBV7-2; D might be TRBD1 (5 bases). The V and J ends lost 5 bases and 8 bases respectively, with 24 bases between them. CDR3 length: 16 amino acids. Germline loops: CDR1 SGHTA, CDR2 FQGNSA. The chain's CDR3 is CASSPQGWPKGDGYTF. In DNA form, the CDR3 reads TGTGCCAGCAGCCCCCAGGGTTGGCCCAAGGGAGACGGCTACACCTTC.

This clone was observed many times. The chain uses TRBV7-2 and TRBJ2-5; D possibly corresponds to TRBD2 (5 bases). In germline, CDR1 is SGHTA, CDR2 FQGNSA. V was trimmed by 3 bases and J by 5 bases, leaving 10 bases between them. The CDR3 runs to 13 residues. CDR3 in amino acids: CASSLRVIETQYF. The CDR3 DNA is TGTGCCAGCAGCTTGAGGGTGATCGAGACCCAGTACTTC.

This clone was observed a handful of times. V is TRBV7-2 and J is TRBJ2-1, with TRBD2 as a possible D gene (6 bases). This CDR3 comprises 14 residues. The V end lost 4 bases, the J end lost 10 bases, and 17 bases lay between the germline ends. Germline CDR1 is SGHTA and CDR2 is FQGNSA. The CDR3 spells CASSSPGAVGEQFF. DNA for the CDR3: TGTGCCAGCAGCTCACCGGGAGCTGTGGGCGAGCAGTTCTTC.

The CDR3 nucleotides read TGTGCCAGCAGCGTAGACAGTGATCAGCCCCAGCATTTT. Its translation is CASSVDSDQPQHF. This chain uses TRBV7-2 with TRBJ1-5; TRBD1 is a possible D gene (5 bases). The V gene's germline CDR1 is SGHTA and CDR2 FQGNSA. The CDR3 sequence is 13 residues long. Deletions cut 5 bases from V and 5 bases from J, with 10 bases between.

The sample holds a few counts of this clone. The CDR3 nucleotides read TGTGCCAGCCGGACCCCTGGGAACACTGAAGCTTTCTTT. Translated, it gives CASRTPGNTEAFF. V is TRBV25-1 and J is TRBJ1-1; D uncertain. The CDR3 spans 13 residues. V dropped 8 bases and J dropped 1 base, with 11 bases sitting between them. Germline V CDR1 and CDR2: MGHDK, SYGVNS.

This clone was seen at least ten times. The chain uses TRBV10-3 and TRBJ2-5; D may be TRBD2 (5 bases). The V gene lost 5 bases and the J gene lost 2 bases, with 9 bases spanning the gap. Germline V gives CDR1 ENHRY, CDR2 SYGVKD. The CDR3 has 13 amino acids. CDR3 bases: TGTGCCATCAGTTCAGGACTTCAAGAGACCCAGTACTTC. Protein product: CAISSGLQETQYF.

The chain couples TRBV2 to TRBJ2-7; possible D gene TRBD1, 6 bases. This CDR3 is built from 14 residues. V lost 6 bases, J lost 2 bases, and 14 bases lay in between. Germline V CDR1 and CDR2: SNHLY, FYNNEI. In DNA, the CDR3 is TGTGCCAGCAGGGTCGTCAGGGACACCTACGAGCAGTACTTC. As protein: CASRVVRDTYEQYF.

The V and J genes are TRBV5-1 and TRBJ2-3; TRBD2 agrees at 8 bases. Germline V gene sequence: CDR1 SGHRS, CDR2 YFSETQ. V lost 4 bases to trimming and J lost 2 bases; unmatched junction nucleotides: 6. CDR3 length: 15 amino acids. Here the CDR3 reads CASSPGTRITDTQYF. The CDR3 region has the DNA TGCGCCAGCAGCCCCGGGACTAGGATCACAGATACGCAGTATTTT.

This chain joins TRBV7-2 and TRBJ2-7, with 10 bases identical to TRBD2. This CDR3 has 15 amino acids. V was clipped by 8 bases and J by 6 bases; unmatched bases: 13. CDR1 and CDR2 from the germline V gene are SGHTA and FQGNSA. As DNA, the CDR3 is TGTGCCAGCGCCATTGGGGCTAGCGGGAGTCGCGAGCAGTACTTC. Its translation: CASAIGASGSREQYF. Filled out from reference TRBV7-2 and TRBJ2-7, the complete variable domain reads GAGVSQSPSNKVTEKGKDVELRCDPISGHTALYWYRQSLGQGLEFLIYFQGNSAPDKSGLPSDRFSAERTGGSVSTLTIQRTQQEDSAVYLCASAIGASGSREQYFGPGTRLTVT.

The chain links TRBV29-1 to TRBJ2-5; a possible D gene is TRBD1 (5 bases). V was pared by 1 base and J by 5 bases, with 11 bases between. The CDR3 is 13 residues long. Germline loops: CDR1 SQVTM, CDR2 ANQGSEA. In nucleotides, the CDR3 is TGCAGCGTTGAAGTTTCAGGGATGGAGACCCAGTACTTC. Translation: CSVEVSGMETQYF.

This clone has more than one count but fewer than ten. The V gene is TRBV5-1, the J gene TRBJ2-1; 7 bases match TRBD2. The CDR3 is 12 amino acids. CDR1 and CDR2 from the germline V gene are SGHRS and YFSETQ. V shed 2 bases, J shed 8 bases, and the junction held 1 base outside the gene matches. The CDR3 DNA reads as TGCGCCAGCAGCTTCAGCGGGGATGAGCAGTTCTTC. This sequence encodes CASSFSGDEQFF. The full variable domain, completed using reference TRBV5-1 and TRBJ2-1, is KAGVTQTPRYLIKTRGQQVTLSCSPISGHRSVSWYQQTPGQGLQFLFEYFSETQRNKGNFPGRFSGRQFSNSRSEMNVSTLELGDSALYLCASSFSGDEQFFGPGTRLTVL.

This clone was counted ten times or more. The V call is TRBV27, the J call TRBJ2-4; D is perhaps TRBD1 or TRBD2 (5 bases each). The CDR3 is 16 amino acids. Germline CDR1 reads MNHEY; CDR2 reads SMNVEV (reference sequence). V lost 0 bases and J lost 13, with 22 bases in between. The CDR3 sequence is CASSLSWGTSNAGQYF. The CDR3 DNA sequence: TGTGCCAGCAGTTTATCTTGGGGGACGTCGAATGCCGGGCAGTACTTC.

This clone appeared many times. This chain uses TRBV15 with TRBJ2-5, with 8 bases aligning to TRBD1. This CDR3 contains 14 residues. J was trimmed by 5 bases and V by 6 bases; bases with no gene match: 8. The germline V gene has CDR1 LNHNV and CDR2 YYDKDF (reference sequence). DNA of the CDR3: TGTGCCACCAGAAGATCAGGGGGCGTCGAGACCCAGTACTTC. This sequence encodes CATRRSGGVETQYF.

The rearrangement joins TRBV2 to TRBJ2-3; 14 bases map to TRBD2. The length of the CDR3 is 15 residues. V lost 4 bases and J lost 8; bases outside the gene matches: 5. Germline CDR1 is SNHLY and CDR2 is FYNNEI. This chain's CDR3 is CASSGGLAGGSTQYF. The CDR3 nucleotides are TGTGCCAGCAGTGGCGGACTAGCGGGAGGATCTACGCAGTATTTT.

This clone came up a few times. V and J are TRBV29-1 and TRBJ2-5; D is undetermined. The J call may not be correct, given that the DNA end is closer to TRBJ2-7. This CDR3 region has 11 residues. Germline-derived CDR1 and CDR2 are SQVTM and ANQGSEA. The CDR3 region has the DNA TGCAGCGTTGTGGGATCGTACGAGCAGTACTTC. Amino acid sequence: CSVVGSYEQYF.

This clone was observed at least ten times. The chain combines TRBV7-9 with TRBJ2-1, with no clear D. Germline V gene lookup returns CDR1 SEHNR and CDR2 FQNEAQ (reference sequence). The CDR3 contains 13 residues. V was trimmed by 2 bases and J by 6 bases, leaving 8 bases between them. The CDR3 region has the DNA TGTGCCAGCAGCTTAACTTATGGCAATGAGCAGTTCTTC. Its protein is CASSLTYGNEQFF.

This clone was seen a handful of times. This rearrangement joins TRBV19 to TRBJ2-6; no clear D gene. CDR3 size: 15 residues. CDR1 and CDR2 from the germline V gene are LNHDA and SQIVND (reference sequence). V lost 7 bases and J lost 0, with 10 bases in between. The CDR3 DNA reads TGTGCCAGTATCCGAGATTCCTCTGGGGCCAACGTCCTGACTTTC. Translating it yields CASIRDSSGANVLTF.

This clone was seen more than once but under ten times. This chain uses TRBV10-3 with TRBJ1-3; the match to TRBD1 covers 8 bases. The germline gives CDR1 ENHRY, CDR2 SYGVKD. CDR3 length: 15 amino acids. V trimming: 6 bases; J trimming: 1 base; junction bases outside the gene matches: 5. Here the CDR3 DNA reads TGTGCCATCAGAACAGGGGGAGGTTCTGGAAACACCATATATTTT. Translating it yields CAIRTGGGSGNTIYF.

This clone was recorded once. The chain recombines TRBV5-4 with TRBJ2-1, with no clear D. The germline V gene has CDR1 SGHNT and CDR2 YYREEE (reference sequence). This CDR3 is 12 amino acids long. Trimming cost V 4 bases and J 9 bases, with 11 bases left between them. The CDR3 protein is CASSLPLLEQFF. CDR3 nucleotides: TGTGCCAGCAGCCTACCCCTGCTTGAGCAGTTCTTC.

Here the CDR3 reads CATLPIAGVSYEQYF. CDR3 DNA: TGTGCCACCCTCCCTATAGCGGGAGTATCCTACGAGCAGTACTTC. This chain uses TRBV6-5 with TRBJ2-7; 9 bases align to TRBD2. CDR1 and CDR2 from the germline V gene are MNHEY and SVGAGI. This CDR3 has 15 residues. Trimming cost V 10 bases and J 1 base; bases outside gene matches: 11.

This clone was observed a few times. This chain joins TRBV4-1 and TRBJ2-1; TRBD2 is a possible D gene (6 bases). CDR1 is MGHRA and CDR2 is YSYEKL in the germline V gene. V was clipped by 0 bases and J by 3 bases, with 12 bases between them. CDR3 size: 16 residues. CDR3 region: CASSQDRLANYNEQFF. In DNA form, the CDR3 reads TGCGCCAGCAGCCAAGATCGGCTAGCGAACTACAATGAGCAGTTCTTC.

This clone has a single count. The chain joins TRBV6-5 to TRBJ2-1; D gene unclear. V was clipped by 5 bases and J by 11 bases, with 10 bases between them. The CDR3 totals 11 residues. Germline CDR1 and CDR2: MNHEY and SVGAGI. This CDR3 reads CASSQDRKQFF. The CDR3 coding sequence is TGTGCCAGCAGTCAGGACCGTAAGCAGTTCTTC.

This clone has just a few counts. V is TRBV7-8 and J is TRBJ2-3; D might be TRBD2 (5 bases). Germline CDR1 is SGHVS and CDR2 is FQNEAQ. V gave up 1 base and J gave up 2 bases, with 10 bases separating them. This CDR3 region has 15 residues. CDR3 bases: TGTGCCAGCAGCTTAGGAGGACTTCCCACAGATACGCAGTATTTT. Translating gives CASSLGGLPTDTQYF.

This clone was seen only a few times. As DNA, the CDR3 is TGTGCCAGCAGCCCCCATACCCGGAGGACTGAAGCTTTCTTT. Protein: CASSPHTRRTEAFF. The chain uses TRBV7-9 and TRBJ1-1, with D hard to call. The V gene lost 5 bases and the J gene lost 5 bases, with 15 bases spanning the gap. The CDR3 is 14 amino acids. Germline V CDR1 and CDR2: SEHNR, FQNEAQ (reference sequence).

The chain couples TRBV5-4 to TRBJ2-1, with 13 bases matching TRBD2. After removal of 3 bases from V and 8 bases from J, the junction contained 5 bases not matched to a gene. This CDR3 is built from 15 residues. Germline V CDR1 and CDR2: SGHNT, YYREEE (reference sequence). CDR3 sequence (DNA): TGTGCCAGCAGCTCCGGACTAGCGGGAGATGATGAGCAGTTCTTC. The encoded protein is CASSSGLAGDDEQFF. The whole variable domain, filled in from reference TRBV5-4 and TRBJ2-1, reads ETGVTQSPTHLIKTRGQQVTLRCSSQSGHNTVSWYQQALGQGPQFIFQYYREEENGRGNFPPRFSGLQFPNYSSELNVNALELDDSALYLCASSSGLAGDDEQFFGPGTRLTVL.

V is TRBV5-6 and J is TRBJ2-6; no definite D call. CDR1 and CDR2 (germline): SGHDT, YYEEEE. The V and J ends lost 1 base and 1 base respectively, with 6 bases between them. CDR3 length equals 15 residues. CDR3 coding DNA: TGTGCCAGCAGCTTGCTTGCGTCTGGGGCCAACGTCCTGACTTTC. This codes for CASSLLASGANVLTF.

J is TRBJ2-1 and V is TRBV11-3, with D tentatively TRBD2 (6 bases). This CDR3 has 14 amino acids. Per germline, CDR1 SGHNT and CDR2 YENEEA. V lost 6 bases and J lost 4, with 13 bases in between. Written as DNA, the CDR3 is TGTGCCAGCAGGTATAGCGGACCTTACAATGAGCAGTTCTTC. Its translation: CASRYSGPYNEQFF.

This clone was observed a handful of times. The CDR3 sequence: CASSLVAGVNTDTQYF. In DNA, the CDR3 is TGTGCCAGCAGCTTAGTAGCGGGGGTTAACACAGATACGCAGTATTTT. The chain joins TRBV11-2 to TRBJ2-3; 9 bases are shared with TRBD2. Germline lookup yields CDR1 SGHAT and CDR2 FQNNGV. The CDR3 contains 16 residues. The V and J ends lost 1 base and 2 bases, in that order; junction bases with no gene match: 4.